Listed below are T cell receptor beta chains from one sample, sequenced in a study of cytomegalovirus exposure and HLA in healthy donors. TCRdb keeps only in-frame clones here, not all; method: immunoSEQ multiplex PCR. The sample records tens of thousands of clones, roughly 80% being singletons. The specimen sequenced was PBMCs. Receptor source: a woman aged 25-40 years in good health and CMV-seronegative. Both conserved end residues are part of each CDR3. The order of the fields is clone size, D gene, V gene, J gene, CDR3 protein, CDR3 DNA. The D gene is left open where the match is weak. Part of the rows lack a size; the others show once, few, many or a class for expanded clones.

clone size: NA
D gene: TRBD2
V gene: TRBV7-8
J gene: TRBJ2-4
CDR3 protein: CASSPLAGGHNQYF
CDR3 DNA: TGTGCCAGCAGCCCTTTAGCGGGGGGGCACAATCAGTACTTC

clone size: NA
D gene: TRBD1
V gene: TRBV19
J gene: TRBJ2-7
CDR3 protein: CASSLGTGSYEQYF
CDR3 DNA: TGTGCCAGTAGCCTCGGGACAGGGAGCTACGAGCAGTACTTC

clone size: NA
D gene: TRBD1
V gene: TRBV5-4
J gene: TRBJ1-1
CDR3 protein: CASSFMDRDTEAFF
CDR3 DNA: TGTGCCAGCAGCTTTATGGACAGGGACACTGAAGCTTTCTTT

clone size: NA
D gene: NA
V gene: TRBV4-2
J gene: TRBJ1-2
CDR3 protein: CASSQARGLGSSDDYGYTF
CDR3 DNA: TGTGCCAGCAGCCAAGCTAGGGGGTTGGGCAGCAGCGACGACTATGGCTACACCTTC

clone size: NA
D gene: NA
V gene: TRBV6-6
J gene: TRBJ1-1
CDR3 protein: CASSYSRSGTEAFF
CDR3 DNA: TGTGCCAGCAGTTACTCACGGAGTGGCACTGAAGCTTTCTTT

clone size: NA
D gene: NA
V gene: TRBV9
J gene: TRBJ2-5
CDR3 protein: CASSVGQQETQYF
CDR3 DNA: TGTGCCAGCAGCGTAGGGCAGCAAGAGACCCAGTACTTC

clone size: NA
D gene: TRBD1
V gene: TRBV5-1
J gene: TRBJ2-1
CDR3 protein: CASSFTGADEQFF
CDR3 DNA: TGCGCCAGCAGCTTTACAGGGGCGGATGAGCAGTTCTTC

clone size: NA
D gene: NA
V gene: TRBV19
J gene: TRBJ2-1
CDR3 protein: CASRAGQEYNEQFF
CDR3 DNA: TGTGCCAGCCGAGCGGGACAGGAGTACAATGAGCAGTTCTTC

clone size: NA
D gene: NA
V gene: TRBV6-5
J gene: TRBJ1-3
CDR3 protein: CASSLGHSGNTIYF
CDR3 DNA: TGTGCCAGCAGCCTGGGACACTCTGGAAACACCATATATTTT

clone size: once
D gene: NA
V gene: TRBV13
J gene: TRBJ1-4
CDR3 protein: CASSFGQTNEKLFF
CDR3 DNA: TGTGCCAGCAGCTTCGGACAGACAAATGAAAAACTGTTTTTT

clone size: NA
D gene: TRBD2
V gene: TRBV5-1
J gene: TRBJ2-1
CDR3 protein: CASSFLSGRARNEQFF
CDR3 DNA: TGCGCCAGCAGCTTCCTTAGCGGGAGGGCCCGGAATGAGCAGTTCTTC

clone size: few
D gene: NA
V gene: TRBV19
J gene: TRBJ2-7
CDR3 protein: CASSMSQAWTGEQYF
CDR3 DNA: TGTGCCAGTAGTATGTCCCAGGCTTGGACTGGCGAGCAGTACTTC

clone size: few
D gene: TRBD1
V gene: TRBV11-3
J gene: TRBJ1-1
CDR3 protein: CASSLLLRDRLNTEAFF
CDR3 DNA: TGTGCCAGCAGCTTACTTCTCCGGGACAGACTTAACACTGAAGCTTTCTTT

clone size: NA
D gene: NA
V gene: TRBV7-9
J gene: TRBJ2-1
CDR3 protein: CASSLDINNEQFF
CDR3 DNA: TGTGCCAGCAGCTTGGACATCAACAATGAGCAGTTCTTC

clone size: NA
D gene: NA
V gene: TRBV6-1
J gene: TRBJ2-5
CDR3 protein: CASSYRRETQYF
CDR3 DNA: TGTGCCAGCAGCTACCGTAGAGAGACCCAGTACTTC

clone size: NA
D gene: TRBD2
V gene: TRBV18
J gene: TRBJ2-3
CDR3 protein: CASSPLAGSTDTQYF
CDR3 DNA: TGTGCCAGCTCACCGCTAGCGGGAAGCACAGATACGCAGTATTTT

clone size: NA
D gene: NA
V gene: TRBV5-8
J gene: TRBJ1-1
CDR3 protein: CASSLGGLNTEAFF
CDR3 DNA: TGTGCCAGCAGCTTGGGGGGGCTGAACACTGAAGCTTTCTTT

clone size: NA
D gene: TRBD1
V gene: TRBV6-5
J gene: TRBJ1-1
CDR3 protein: CASTSQGGAAERAFF
CDR3 DNA: TGTGCCAGCACCAGTCAGGGGGGCGCGGCTGAAAGAGCTTTCTTT

clone size: NA
D gene: TRBD1
V gene: TRBV5-6
J gene: TRBJ1-3
CDR3 protein: CASSLPGQGGNTIYF
CDR3 DNA: TGTGCCAGCAGCCTCCCTGGACAGGGGGGAAACACCATATATTTT

clone size: NA
D gene: NA
V gene: TRBV27
J gene: TRBJ1-5
CDR3 protein: CASSEEGNQPQHF
CDR3 DNA: TGTGCCAGCAGTGAGGAGGGCAATCAGCCCCAGCATTTT

clone size: NA
D gene: NA
V gene: TRBV18
J gene: TRBJ1-1
CDR3 protein: CASSPWAGGSANTEAFF
CDR3 DNA: TGTGCCAGCTCCCCCTGGGCGGGTGGAAGTGCGAACACTGAAGCTTTCTTT

clone size: NA
D gene: TRBD1
V gene: TRBV6-1
J gene: TRBJ1-6
CDR3 protein: CASSEVTGVDSPLHF
CDR3 DNA: TGTGCCAGCAGTGAAGTGACAGGGGTAGACTCACCCCTCCACTTT

clone size: NA
D gene: NA
V gene: TRBV5-6
J gene: TRBJ2-1
CDR3 protein: CASSLAGDNEQFF
CDR3 DNA: TGTGCCAGCAGTCTAGCTGGCGACAATGAGCAGTTCTTC

clone size: NA
D gene: NA
V gene: TRBV27
J gene: TRBJ2-7
CDR3 protein: CASSPGNTRDEQYF
CDR3 DNA: TGTGCCAGCAGTCCGGGGAATACAAGGGACGAGCAGTACTTC

clone size: few
D gene: NA
V gene: TRBV7-2
J gene: TRBJ2-3
CDR3 protein: CASSTDRTSTDTQYF
CDR3 DNA: TGTGCCAGCAGCACCGACAGAACTAGCACAGATACGCAGTATTTT

clone size: NA
D gene: TRBD1
V gene: TRBV4-3
J gene: TRBJ2-7
CDR3 protein: CASSQSIGTGGYEQYF
CDR3 DNA: TGCGCCAGCAGCCAATCTATCGGGACAGGGGGCTACGAGCAGTACTTC

clone size: NA
D gene: NA
V gene: TRBV30
J gene: TRBJ1-5
CDR3 protein: CAWSVQGGWQPQHF
CDR3 DNA: TGTGCCTGGAGTGTCCAGGGAGGATGGCAGCCCCAGCATTTT

clone size: NA
D gene: TRBD1
V gene: TRBV2
J gene: TRBJ1-6
CDR3 protein: CAIRTGDSPLHF
CDR3 DNA: TGTGCCATTCGGACAGGGGACTCACCCCTCCACTTT

clone size: NA
D gene: NA
V gene: TRBV27
J gene: TRBJ2-5
CDR3 protein: CASSYVGEETQYF
CDR3 DNA: TGTGCCAGCAGTTATGTGGGAGAGGAGACCCAGTACTTC

clone size: once
D gene: NA
V gene: TRBV15
J gene: TRBJ1-3
CDR3 protein: CATSRDPGAGNTIYF
CDR3 DNA: TGTGCCACCAGCAGAGATCCAGGGGCTGGAAACACCATATATTTT

clone size: NA
D gene: TRBD2
V gene: TRBV7-8
J gene: TRBJ2-1
CDR3 protein: CASSLALPSGSWNEQFF
CDR3 DNA: TGTGCCAGCAGCTTAGCGCTCCCTAGCGGGAGTTGGAATGAGCAGTTCTTC

clone size: few
D gene: NA
V gene: TRBV7-2
J gene: TRBJ2-2
CDR3 protein: CASTTGQFSGELFF
CDR3 DNA: TGTGCCAGCACGACCGGACAGTTTTCCGGGGAGCTGTTTTTT

clone size: NA
D gene: NA
V gene: TRBV11-2
J gene: TRBJ1-1
CDR3 protein: CATAQQGLNTEAFF
CDR3 DNA: TGTGCCACCGCCCAACAGGGCCTTAACACTGAAGCTTTCTTT

clone size: once
D gene: TRBD2
V gene: TRBV19
J gene: TRBJ2-1
CDR3 protein: CASRHRGGPSREQFF
CDR3 DNA: TGTGCCAGTAGGCACCGGGGGGGCCCGAGCCGTGAGCAGTTCTTC

clone size: NA
D gene: TRBD1
V gene: TRBV30
J gene: TRBJ2-2
CDR3 protein: CASPVRGPGTGELFF
CDR3 DNA: TGTGCCTCTCCGGTGAGGGGGCCGGGCACCGGGGAGCTGTTTTTT

clone size: NA
D gene: TRBD1
V gene: TRBV30
J gene: TRBJ2-1
CDR3 protein: CAWIRDRVSNEQFF
CDR3 DNA: TGTGCCTGGATCAGGGACAGGGTCAGCAATGAGCAGTTCTTC

clone size: NA
D gene: NA
V gene: TRBV30
J gene: TRBJ1-2
CDR3 protein: CAWTGGSGGYTF
CDR3 DNA: TGTGCCTGGACGGGGGGGTCTGGTGGCTACACCTTC

clone size: NA
D gene: NA
V gene: TRBV7-7
J gene: TRBJ2-5
CDR3 protein: CASSAPRETQYF
CDR3 DNA: TGTGCCAGCAGCGCCCCCCGGGAGACCCAGTACTTC

clone size: NA
D gene: NA
V gene: TRBV19
J gene: TRBJ1-2
CDR3 protein: CASSIEAQPNYGYTF
CDR3 DNA: TGTGCCAGTAGTATAGAGGCACAGCCGAACTATGGCTACACCTTC

clone size: NA
D gene: NA
V gene: TRBV25-1
J gene: TRBJ2-3
CDR3 protein: CASSEHHTDTQYF
CDR3 DNA: TGTGCCAGCAGTGAACATCACACAGATACGCAGTATTTT

clone size: NA
D gene: NA
V gene: TRBV7-9
J gene: TRBJ1-1
CDR3 protein: CASSLGEGDAEAFF
CDR3 DNA: TGTGCCAGCAGCTTAGGTGAGGGCGACGCTGAAGCTTTCTTT

clone size: once
D gene: NA
V gene: TRBV21-1
J gene: TRBJ2-7
CDR3 protein: CASSKEREEVYEQYF
CDR3 DNA: TGTGCCAGCAGCAAAGAAAGAGAGGAGGTCTACGAGCAGTACTTC

clone size: NA
D gene: TRBD1
V gene: TRBV4-1
J gene: TRBJ2-2
CDR3 protein: CASSQEPPPGQGNTGELFF
CDR3 DNA: TGCGCCAGCAGCCAAGAGCCCCCCCCGGGACAGGGGAACACCGGGGAGCTGTTTTTT

clone size: NA
D gene: TRBD1
V gene: TRBV19
J gene: TRBJ2-2
CDR3 protein: CASSLQGSGELFF
CDR3 DNA: TGTGCCAGTAGTTTACAGGGGTCCGGGGAGCTGTTTTTT

clone size: NA
D gene: NA
V gene: TRBV7-8
J gene: TRBJ2-1
CDR3 protein: CASSRGTDFYNEQFF
CDR3 DNA: TGTGCCAGCAGCCGAGGGACTGACTTCTACAATGAGCAGTTCTTC

clone size: NA
D gene: NA
V gene: TRBV7-2
J gene: TRBJ2-2
CDR3 protein: CASTPSRGELFF
CDR3 DNA: TGTGCCAGCACCCCCTCCCGCGGGGAGCTGTTTTTT

clone size: NA
D gene: TRBD1
V gene: TRBV5-6
J gene: TRBJ2-2
CDR3 protein: CASSITGGANTGELFF
CDR3 DNA: TGTGCCAGCAGCATAACAGGGGGCGCGAACACCGGGGAGCTGTTTTTT

clone size: few
D gene: NA
V gene: TRBV7-6
J gene: TRBJ1-3
CDR3 protein: CASSLGGQPFSGNTIYF
CDR3 DNA: TGTGCCAGCAGCTTAGGAGGACAGCCTTTCTCTGGAAACACCATATATTTT

clone size: NA
D gene: NA
V gene: TRBV19
J gene: TRBJ1-4
CDR3 protein: CASRRQMNEKLFF
CDR3 DNA: TGTGCCAGCCGTAGACAGATGAATGAAAAACTGTTTTTT

clone size: NA
D gene: TRBD1
V gene: TRBV27
J gene: TRBJ1-5
CDR3 protein: CASSLSGDSYSNQPQHF
CDR3 DNA: TGTGCCAGCAGTTTATCGGGGGACAGTTATAGCAATCAGCCCCAGCATTTT

clone size: NA
D gene: TRBD1
V gene: TRBV7-9
J gene: TRBJ1-5
CDR3 protein: CSSSLHSQGANNQPQHF
CDR3 DNA: TGTTCCAGCAGCTTACACAGTCAGGGGGCGAACAATCAGCCCCAGCATTTT

clone size: NA
D gene: TRBD1
V gene: TRBV11-2
J gene: TRBJ1-5
CDR3 protein: CASSPPREGTVNSNQPQHF
CDR3 DNA: TGTGCCAGCAGCCCCCCTAGAGAGGGGACAGTTAATAGCAATCAGCCCCAGCATTTT

clone size: once
D gene: NA
V gene: TRBV5-1
J gene: TRBJ2-6
CDR3 protein: CASSSPGLSGANVLTF
CDR3 DNA: TGCGCCAGCAGCTCGCCCGGTCTTTCTGGGGCCAACGTCCTGACTTTC

clone size: NA
D gene: TRBD1
V gene: TRBV6-5
J gene: TRBJ2-7
CDR3 protein: CASSRTGGLYEQYF
CDR3 DNA: TGTGCCAGCAGCCGGACAGGGGGTCTCTACGAGCAGTACTTC

clone size: NA
D gene: NA
V gene: TRBV11-3
J gene: TRBJ1-1
CDR3 protein: CASSLRPNTEAFF
CDR3 DNA: TGTGCCAGCAGCTTGCGGCCCAACACTGAAGCTTTCTTT